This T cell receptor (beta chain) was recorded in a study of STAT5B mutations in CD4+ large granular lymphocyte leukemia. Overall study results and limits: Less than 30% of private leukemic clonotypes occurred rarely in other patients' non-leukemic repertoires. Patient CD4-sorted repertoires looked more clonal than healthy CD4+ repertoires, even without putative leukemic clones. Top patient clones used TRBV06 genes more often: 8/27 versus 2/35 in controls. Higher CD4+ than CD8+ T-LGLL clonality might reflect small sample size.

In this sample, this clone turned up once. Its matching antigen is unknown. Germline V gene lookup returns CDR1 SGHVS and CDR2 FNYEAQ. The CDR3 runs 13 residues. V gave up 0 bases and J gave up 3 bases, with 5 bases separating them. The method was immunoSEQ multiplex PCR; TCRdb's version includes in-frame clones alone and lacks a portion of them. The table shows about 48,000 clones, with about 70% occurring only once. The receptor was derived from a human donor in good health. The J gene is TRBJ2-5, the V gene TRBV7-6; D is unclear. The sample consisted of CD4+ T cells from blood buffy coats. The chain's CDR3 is CASSLAYEETQYF. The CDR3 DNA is TGTGCCAGCAGCTTAGCCTACGAAGAGACCCAGTACTTC.